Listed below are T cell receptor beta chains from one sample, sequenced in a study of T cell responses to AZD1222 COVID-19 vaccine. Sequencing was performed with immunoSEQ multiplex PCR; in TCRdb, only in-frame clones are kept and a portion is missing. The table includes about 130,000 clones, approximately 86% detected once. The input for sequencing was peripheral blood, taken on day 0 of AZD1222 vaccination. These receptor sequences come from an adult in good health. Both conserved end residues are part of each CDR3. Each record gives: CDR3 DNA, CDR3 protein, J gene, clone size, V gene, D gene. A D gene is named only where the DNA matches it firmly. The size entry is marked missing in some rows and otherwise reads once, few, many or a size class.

TGTGCCAGCACGAGGTCGGGGGTCTATGGCTACACCTTC CASTRSGVYGYTF TRBJ1-2 once TRBV7-2 NA
TGTGCCAGCTCACCAGGGATCTCCTACGAGCAGTACTTC CASSPGISYEQYF TRBJ2-7 NA TRBV18 NA
TGTGCCAGCAGTTTTTCTGACAGGGCAAACTATGGCTACACCTTC CASSFSDRANYGYTF TRBJ1-2 NA TRBV28 TRBD1
TGTGCCAGTAGTACGGGACAGGCGGGCGAGATGTGGTTCTTC CASSTGQAGEMWFF TRBJ2-1 NA TRBV19 TRBD1
TGTGCCAGCAGTGAAAACAGGGGGAGGAAGAACACCATATATTTT CASSENRGRKNTIYF TRBJ1-3 NA TRBV6-1 TRBD1
TGTGCCAGCAGCTTAGATCTAGTAGCGGTTTATGAGCAGTTCTTC CASSLDLVAVYEQFF TRBJ2-1 once TRBV7-2 NA
TGTGCCAGCAGTTACTCGCCTGCCTACGAGCAGTACTTC CASSYSPAYEQYF TRBJ2-7 NA TRBV6-2/TRBV6-3 NA
TGTGCCAGCAGTTACTCGCTCGGACCCCACGGCTACACCTTC CASSYSLGPHGYTF TRBJ1-2 NA TRBV6-5 NA
TGTGCCAGCAGCTTACGGGGGGGAGAGACCCAGTACTTC CASSLRGGETQYF TRBJ2-5 NA TRBV7-9 TRBD2
TGTGCCAGCAGCTTATCTCCTGACAGGACGAACACTGAAGCTTTCTTT CASSLSPDRTNTEAFF TRBJ1-1 NA TRBV7-9 NA
TGTGCCAGCAGTCGAACCGTAATTGGAAATTATGGCTACACCTTC CASSRTVIGNYGYTF TRBJ1-2 NA TRBV6-5 NA
TGTGCCAGCACCGACGGGGGCTTAGCTAACTATGGCTACACCTTC CASTDGGLANYGYTF TRBJ1-2 once TRBV5-6 NA
TGTGCCAGCTCATGGACAGGACCCGATACGCAGTATTTT CASSWTGPDTQYF TRBJ2-3 NA TRBV18 TRBD1
TGTGCCACCAGCAGAGATGGCAGGGTTGGCGGCTACACCTTC CATSRDGRVGGYTF TRBJ1-2 few TRBV15 NA
TGTGCCAGTAGTTCCTTGACAGGGACACCGAGAATGGGGTATGGCTACACCTTC CASSSLTGTPRMGYGYTF TRBJ1-2 NA TRBV19 TRBD1
TGTGCCAGCAGCTTAATCTCGAACACCGGGGAGCTGTTTTTT CASSLISNTGELFF TRBJ2-2 NA TRBV7-3 NA
TGCGCCAGCAGCCTCGGGTCAGTCGCCCAAGAGACCCAGTACTTC CASSLGSVAQETQYF TRBJ2-5 NA TRBV5-1 NA
TGTGCCAGCGGGCTGGCGGGGGCACGCGAGACCCAGTACTTC CASGLAGARETQYF TRBJ2-5 NA TRBV6-5 NA
TGTGCCAGCAGCCCGCCCGGCCCAGGGGAGCAGTACTTC CASSPPGPGEQYF TRBJ2-7 NA TRBV12-3/TRBV12-4 NA
TGTGCCAGCAGTCCGGCCCTCCGGGCGGCCGAGCAGTACTTC CASSPALRAAEQYF TRBJ2-7 once TRBV27 NA
TGTGCCAGCAGCTTAGGAGTGGGGACTAGGGGCGATGAGCAGTTCTTC CASSLGVGTRGDEQFF TRBJ2-1 NA TRBV7-8 TRBD2
TGTGCCAGCAGTGACGCAGCACCGGTTAACAATGAGCAGTTCTTC CASSDAAPVNNEQFF TRBJ2-1 NA TRBV2 NA